These T cell receptor beta chains were read from a single sample in a study of chemoradiotherapy in HPV16-positive cancers. Only in-frame clones appear in the TCRdb table, and some are missing; sequencing was by immunoSEQ multiplex PCR. Among approximately 720 clones, 85% were seen once, and the ten largest hold approximately 4.2%. Sequencing used tumor tissue, obtained from a patient who underwent chemoradiotherapy. Receptors were obtained from a human donor with HPV-associated anogenital cancer. CDR3s include the opening cysteine and the closing phenylalanine or tryptophan. The D gene is left open where the match is weak. Where a row states a size, it is once, few, many or the class of an expanded clone; other rows omit it.

d_call,j_call,cdr3_length,v_call,clone_size,cdr3_nt,cdr3_aa
.,TRBJ1-4,15,TRBV7-8,.,TGTGCCAGCACGTGGGGAACAGGGATAGGAGAAAAACTGTTTTTT,CASTWGTGIGEKLFF
TRBD1,TRBJ2-3,12,TRBV2,.,TGTGCCAGTGGTAGGGGGCAGGTTACGCAGTATTTT,CASGRGQVTQYF
TRBD1,TRBJ1-4,15,TRBV7-9,.,TGTGCCAGCAGCCTAGGACAGGGGGCAAATGAAAAACTGTTTTTT,CASSLGQGANEKLFF
.,TRBJ2-1,18,TRBV7-8,.,TGTGCCAGCAGCTTAGCGCGTGGTAGTGGGGGCGAGAACAATGAGCAGTTCTTC,CASSLARGSGGENNEQFF
.,TRBJ2-3,19,TRBV7-2,.,TGTGCCAGCAGCTTTTCGGCCGGGACGAAGAGGCGGGGCACAGATACGCAGTATTTT,CASSFSAGTKRRGTDTQYF
.,TRBJ1-6,14,TRBV2,few,TGTGCCAGCAGTGAACTCGGGCTTGGATCACCCCTCCACTTT,CASSELGLGSPLHF
.,TRBJ1-4,15,TRBV6-5,.,TGTGCCAGCAGTTACCGGACAGCAACTAATGAAAAACTGTTTTTT,CASSYRTATNEKLFF
.,TRBJ1-4,15,TRBV28,.,TGTGCCAGCACCCAGGTCGGGGTTAGTAATGAAAAACTGTTTTTT,CASTQVGVSNEKLFF
.,TRBJ2-5,12,TRBV5-1,.,TGCGCCAGCAGCTCCTCTCAAGAGACCCAGTACTTC,CASSSSQETQYF
.,TRBJ2-5,14,TRBV12-5,.,TGTGCTAGTGGTTGGGGGGGGGCGGGTGAGACCCAGTACTTC,CASGWGGAGETQYF
.,TRBJ2-3,14,TRBV11-3,.,TGTGCCAGCAGCTTATGGGGGGCGACAGATACGCAGTATTTT,CASSLWGATDTQYF
.,TRBJ2-7,12,TRBV7-2,.,TGTGCCAGCAGCTTAGGGCGGGGCGAGCAGTACTTC,CASSLGRGEQYF
.,TRBJ1-1,17,TRBV14,.,TGTGCCAGCAGCCAAGTGCATCCTAAAGGGCAACACACTGAAGCTTTCTTT,CASSQVHPKGQHTEAFF
TRBD1,TRBJ2-1,15,TRBV7-8,.,TGTGCCAGCAGCTTAACAGGGGGTACCCACAATGAGCAGTTCTTC,CASSLTGGTHNEQFF
TRBD1,TRBJ1-1,16,TRBV4-3,.,TGCGCCAGCAGCCAAGCCGCCGGGACAGGGGGCACTGAAGCTTTCTTT,CASSQAAGTGGTEAFF
.,TRBJ2-2,15,TRBV19,.,TGTGCCAGTAGTCCCCTACGGACGAGCACCGGGGAGCTGTTTTTT,CASSPLRTSTGELFF
TRBD1,TRBJ1-1,14,TRBV7-2,few,TGTGCCAGCAGCTTAGGCAGGGGGCAGGCTGAAGCTTTCTTT,CASSLGRGQAEAFF
.,TRBJ1-1,14,TRBV19,.,TGTGCCAGTAGTATTCTCGGACCGGACACTGAAGCTTTCTTT,CASSILGPDTEAFF
.,TRBJ2-6,13,TRBV7-2,few,TGTGCCAGCAGCTTAGGAGGGATAACCGTCCTGACTTTC,CASSLGGITVLTF
.,TRBJ1-6,16,TRBV12-5,.,TGTGCTAGTGGTTTGGTGTCGGGCAGCATGAATTCACCCCTCCACTTT,CASGLVSGSMNSPLHF
.,TRBJ1-1,14,TRBV25-1,.,TGTGCCAGCAGAACTTCGGTTTGGGGAACTGAAGCTTTCTTT,CASRTSVWGTEAFF
.,TRBJ1-1,13,TRBV19,.,TGTGCCAGTAGTGGCCAGGGAGGCACTGAAGCTTTCTTT,CASSGQGGTEAFF
.,TRBJ1-5,13,TRBV7-3,few,TGTGCCAGCAGCCCCTCGGGCAATCAGCCCCAGCATTTT,CASSPSGNQPQHF
.,TRBJ2-5,14,TRBV5-8,.,TGTGCCAGCAGCTCGGGGCGGGGTTTAGAGACCCAGTACTTC,CASSSGRGLETQYF
TRBD1,TRBJ1-4,14,TRBV28,.,TGTGCCAGCAGTCCACGGACAGGGGGCGGAAAACTGTTTTTT,CASSPRTGGGKLFF
TRBD2,TRBJ2-1,15,TRBV7-2,.,TGTGCCAGCAGCTTATTGGCTAGCGGGCACAATGAGCAGTTCTTC,CASSLLASGHNEQFF
TRBD1,TRBJ1-6,17,TRBV10-1,few,TGCGCCAGCAGCTCTTCCTCAAGGACAGGGTGGAATTCACCCCTCCACTTT,CASSSSSRTGWNSPLHF
.,TRBJ1-6,14,TRBV7-9,few,TGTGCCAGCAGCTTATCGGCAGGAGGTTCACCCCTCCACTTT,CASSLSAGGSPLHF
.,TRBJ1-2,12,TRBV6-1,.,TGTGCCAGCAGTGTACAGAGCTATGGCTACACCTTC,CASSVQSYGYTF
.,TRBJ2-7,14,TRBV30,.,TGTGCCTGGAGTCTTCTGACAGGGAGGGGCGAGCAGTACTTC,CAWSLLTGRGEQYF
.,TRBJ1-4,15,TRBV6-5,.,TGTGCCAGCAGTTACTCTGCAGGGTCTTATGAAAAACTGTTTTTT,CASSYSAGSYEKLFF
TRBD1,TRBJ1-1,16,TRBV7-9,.,TGTGCCAGCAGCCAGGAGGGAAGTCAGGGGGCCACTGAAGCTTTCTTT,CASSQEGSQGATEAFF
TRBD1,TRBJ2-7,13,TRBV5-4,.,TGTGCCAGCAGCCGGGACAGATCCTACGAGCAGTACTTC,CASSRDRSYEQYF
.,TRBJ2-3,14,TRBV5-4,.,TGTGCCAGCAGCTTGGAGCTAGCCTCAGATACGCAGTATTTT,CASSLELASDTQYF
.,TRBJ2-5,13,TRBV4-1,.,TGCGCCAGCAGCCAACTACGGTGGGAGACCCAGTACTTC,CASSQLRWETQYF
.,TRBJ1-4,13,TRBV6-1,.,TGTGCCGTAGGCGGCTTTCTGGGTGAAAAACTGTTTTTT,CAVGGFLGEKLFF
.,TRBJ2-7,13,TRBV5-1,.,TGCGCCAGCAGCTTGGAAGGGTTCTACGAGCAGTACTTC,CASSLEGFYEQYF
TRBD1,TRBJ1-5,16,TRBV12-5,.,TGTGCTAGTGGTCTAAGGACAGGGGTGGCTGATCAGCCCCAGCATTTT,CASGLRTGVADQPQHF
.,TRBJ2-1,15,TRBV9,.,TGTGCCAGCAGCCTACTCGCGCGGGGGCTCAATGAGCAGTTCTTC,CASSLLARGLNEQFF
.,TRBJ2-5,13,TRBV10-1,.,TGCGCCAGCAGTGACCCGGGGGAAGAGACCCAGTACTTC,CASSDPGEETQYF
.,TRBJ2-3,13,TRBV10-2,.,TGCGCCAGCAGTGTAGGTAGCGCGGATACGCAGTATTTT,CASSVGSADTQYF
TRBD1,TRBJ1-2,13,TRBV7-9,.,TGTGCCAGCAGCTTGGGACAGGGGGGTGGCTACACCTTC,CASSLGQGGGYTF
.,TRBJ1-2,13,TRBV4-1,.,TGCGCCAGCAGCCAAGGGGGCGACGGGACGTTTACCTTC,CASSQGGDGTFTF
TRBD1,TRBJ2-7,13,TRBV5-4,.,TGTGCCAGCAGCTGGGACAGGGCCAACGAGCAGTACTTC,CASSWDRANEQYF
.,TRBJ2-2,14,TRBV2,once,TGTGCCAGCAATGACAGGTCTCCACTGGGGGAGCTGTTTTTT,CASNDRSPLGELFF